This TCR beta chain comes out of a study of shared clonotypes between healthy human individuals. Per the germline V gene, CDR1 is LNHDA and CDR2 is SQIVND (reference sequence). The CDR3 has 16 residues. Per the original methods: As immunoSEQ supplied junction-only sequences (without quality scores), filtering differed. Sequencing was performed with immunoSEQ multiplex PCR; in TCRdb, only in-frame clones are kept and a portion is missing. The D gene and trimming were derived from the DNA, and the V and J assignments and clone size from that table. The table includes over a million clones, 75% to 80% detected once. This clone came up once. As yet, its antigen is unknown. At one boundary the junction diverges from the germline segment, which might be a read error. Study-level points and caveats: When compared with the clonotypes that were shared by all four sorted-subset donors, the non-shared clonotypes turned out to have lower generation probabilities. Memory subsets had estimated richness that was generally smaller than that of naive subsets.

The donor population consisted of healthy HIV-negative adults with no recent acute infections or vaccinations. The material sequenced was memory CD4+ T cells from PBMCs. Specified subset: CD45RA-negative fraction. The chain joins TRBV19 to TRBJ1-5; 8 bases line up with TRBD1. The receptor comes from a man younger than 35 in good health. Some clones in this sample may be carry-over from other donors' samples. The CDR3 region is CVSSTWTGNSNQPQHF. The CDR3 nucleotides read TGTGTCAGTAGTACCTGGACAGGGAATAGCAATCAGCCCCAGCATTTT.